Presented here are 29 T cell receptor beta chains from one specimen sequenced in a study of blood T cell repertoires in COVID-19. Here immunoSEQ multiplex PCR was the method, and the copy in TCRdb shows in-frame clones only, minus some. Of 150,000 to 200,000 clones listed, just under 85% are singletons. The sequenced material came from peripheral blood. These receptors were taken from a human donor with acute or convalescent COVID-19. The donor label of this sample is uncertain.

CDR3: CASSLRRAGNTIYF. The CDR3 DNA follows: TGTGCCAGCAGCTTAAGGAGGGCTGGAAACACCATATATTTT. The rearrangement joins TRBV7-2 to TRBJ1-3; D is uncertain. In germline, CDR1 is SGHTA, CDR2 FQGNSA. V lost 2 bases and J 2 bases, leaving 7 bases between the germline ends. CDR3 length: 14 residues.

This clone was detected a few times. The chain employs TRBV9 and TRBJ2-7; perhaps TRBD2 as D (6 bases). Looked up from germline, CDR1 is SGDLS and CDR2 is YYNGEE. This CDR3 comprises 14 residues. The V and J ends lost 6 bases and 1 base respectively, with 14 bases between them. CDR3 in amino acids: CASTPGLESYEQYF. The CDR3 nucleotides read TGTGCCAGCACGCCGGGACTGGAGTCCTACGAGCAGTACTTC.

The V gene is TRBV18, the J gene TRBJ2-5; D may be TRBD1 (6 bases). The germline V gene has CDR1 KGHSH and CDR2 LQKENI. V was clipped by 0 bases and J by 2 bases, with 10 bases between them. The length of the CDR3 is 15 residues. CDR3 amino acids: CASSPPAGEQETQYF. For the CDR3, the DNA is TGTGCCAGCTCACCACCGGCAGGGGAGCAAGAGACCCAGTACTTC.

The V gene is TRBV9, the J gene TRBJ2-1, with D uncertain. Trimming removed 3 bases from V and 5 bases from J, with 9 bases in between. The V gene's germline CDR1 is SGDLS and CDR2 YYNGEE. The CDR3 covers 13 residues. CDR3 in DNA: TGTGCCAGCAGCGCTCGGTCCAACAATGAGCAGTTCTTC. This sequence encodes CASSARSNNEQFF.

V and J are TRBV11-2 and TRBJ2-7, with D perhaps matching TRBD2 (5 bases). The CDR3 covers 15 residues. V lost 1 base to trimming and J lost 3 bases, with 13 bases between them. Germline lookup yields CDR1 SGHAT and CDR2 FQNNGV. CDR3 DNA: TGTGCCAGCAGCTTAGGAGGGCAGAGGATCTACGAGCAGTACTTC. It encodes CASSLGGQRIYEQYF. Based on the CDR3 plus reference TRBV11-2 and TRBJ2-7, the full variable domain is EAGVAQSPRYKIIEKRQSVAFWCNPISGHATLYWYQQILGQGPKLLIQFQNNGVVDDSQLPKDRFSAERLKGVDSTLKIQPAKLEDSAVYLCASSLGGQRIYEQYFGPGTRLTVT.

V usage is TRBV19 and J usage is TRBJ1-5; D might be TRBD1 (5 bases). V was trimmed by 0 bases and J by 7 bases, leaving 13 bases between them. The length of the CDR3 is 15 residues. CDR1 and CDR2 (germline): LNHDA, SQIVND (reference sequence). The CDR3 DNA reads as TGTGCCAGTAGTATAGAATGGGCAGGGTACCAGCCCCAGCATTTT. It encodes CASSIEWAGYQPQHF.

Only one count was recorded for this clone. V gene TRBV6-5 combines with J gene TRBJ2-1; 7 nucleotides match TRBD2. The length of the CDR3 is 16 residues. The ends lost 5 bases at V and 0 bases at J; junction bases unmatched: 7. In germline, CDR1 is MNHEY, CDR2 SVGAGI. This CDR3 is CASSNFRTSSYNEQFF. The CDR3, as DNA: TGTGCCAGCAGTAACTTCAGGACTAGCTCCTACAATGAGCAGTTCTTC.

The chain combines TRBV7-2 with TRBJ1-2; perhaps TRBD1 as D (5 bases). CDR3 length: 13 amino acids. Germline CDR1 is SGHTA and CDR2 is FQGNSA. Between the trimmed V and J ends, which lost 1 base and 4 bases, there was a span of 7 bases. The CDR3 nucleotides are TGTGCCAGCAGCTTAGAGGGGATCTATGGCTACACCTTC. Amino acid sequence: CASSLEGIYGYTF. The variable domain in full, completed from reference TRBV7-2 and TRBJ1-2, reads GAGVSQSPSNKVTEKGKDVELRCDPISGHTALYWYRQSLGQGLEFLIYFQGNSAPDKSGLPSDRFSAERTGGSVSTLTIQRTQQEDSAVYLCASSLEGIYGYTFGSGTRLTVV.

V and J are TRBV6-5 and TRBJ2-2, with 11 bases lining up with TRBD2. With V trimmed by 8 bases and J by 7 bases, 3 bases remained unmatched. CDR1 is MNHEY, CDR2 SVGAGI, per germline. The CDR3 runs 13 residues. CDR3: CASRLAGYGELFF. The CDR3 nucleotides are TGTGCCAGCCGACTAGCGGGGTACGGGGAGCTGTTTTTT.

This chain connects TRBV12-5 to TRBJ1-5; TRBD1 is a possible D gene (5 bases). The CDR3 has 14 residues. Germline V lookup: CDR1 LGHNT, CDR2 FRNRAP. The V gene lost 1 base and the J gene lost 3 bases, with 7 bases spanning the gap. This chain's CDR3 is CASGLDRLNQPQHF. CDR3 DNA: TGTGCTAGTGGTTTGGACAGGCTCAATCAGCCCCAGCATTTT.

This clone appeared a few times. The chain recombines TRBV5-1 with TRBJ1-4; D uncertain. The length of the CDR3 is 15 residues. Germline loops: CDR1 SGHRS, CDR2 YFSETQ. Trimming cost V 7 bases and J 2 bases, with 15 bases left between them. CDR3 sequence (DNA): TGCGCCAGCCGGGAAGGTCCGACTACTAATGAAAAACTGTTTTTT. Amino acids: CASREGPTTNEKLFF.

This clone was counted once. The chain employs TRBV27 and TRBJ2-7; possibly TRBD1 for D (6 bases). Between the trimmed V and J ends, which lost 6 bases and 3 bases, there was a span of 18 bases. Germline CDR1 is MNHEY and CDR2 is SMNVEV (reference sequence). The CDR3 is 15 residues long. CDR3: CASSSGQPTFYEQYF. The CDR3 bases are TGTGCCAGCAGCTCCGGACAGCCCACCTTCTACGAGCAGTACTTC.

The rearrangement joins TRBV27 to TRBJ2-7; D is ambiguous. Germline lookup yields CDR1 MNHEY and CDR2 SMNVEV (reference sequence). There are 12 residues in the CDR3. V was clipped by 3 bases and J by 6 bases, with 9 bases between them. CDR3 sequence reads: CASSFLPGEQYF. For the CDR3, the DNA is TGTGCCAGCAGTTTTTTGCCGGGCGAGCAGTACTTC.

Only a few counts were recorded for this clone. The rearrangement links TRBV30 to TRBJ2-7, with 8 bases fitting TRBD1. V lost 0 bases, J lost 7 bases, and 5 bases stayed unmatched. This CDR3 is 13 amino acids long. Germline V gene data show CDR1 as GTSNPN and CDR2 as SVGIG (reference sequence). The CDR3 DNA follows: TGTGCCTGGAGTGTACAGGGGGTTAGGGAGCAGTACTTC. It codes for CAWSVQGVREQYF.

V is TRBV9 and J is TRBJ1-6; D gene unclear. The length of the CDR3 is 16 residues. Per the germline V gene, CDR1 is SGDLS and CDR2 is YYNGEE. The V gene lost 0 bases and the J gene lost 0 bases, with 7 bases spanning the gap. CDR3 residues: CASSVGRSSYNSPLHF. The CDR3 DNA reads as TGTGCCAGCAGCGTAGGGAGGAGCTCCTATAATTCACCCCTCCACTTT.

V is TRBV7-8 and J is TRBJ1-3; 8 positions match TRBD1. The germline V gene has CDR1 SGHVS and CDR2 FQNEAQ. The CDR3 is made up of 13 amino acids. V gave up 3 bases and J gave up 6 bases; unmatched junction bases: 1. The CDR3 region is CASSLDRVNTIYF. In DNA, the CDR3 is TGTGCCAGCAGCTTGGACAGGGTAAACACCATATATTTT.

This clone has only a few counts. This rearrangement joins TRBV6-2 or TRBV6-3 to TRBJ1-2; TRBD1 is a possible D gene (6 bases). The germline V gene has CDR1 MNHEY and CDR2 SVGEGT. V lost 6 bases and J lost 4, with 12 bases in between. This CDR3 has 13 amino acids. The CDR3 coding sequence is TGTGCCAGCAGCCAGGGACACCTCTATGGCTACACCTTC. Its protein product is CASSQGHLYGYTF.

The rearrangement uses TRBV30 and TRBJ2-5; no reliable D call. With 0 bases removed from V and 5 bases from J, the gap between germline ends came to 10 bases. The CDR3 sequence is 13 residues long. Looked up from germline, CDR1 is GTSNPN and CDR2 is SVGIG (reference sequence). Written as DNA, the CDR3 is TGTGCCTGGAGTGTCAGAGGATGGGAGACCCAGTACTTC. The encoded protein is CAWSVRGWETQYF.

The V gene is TRBV25-1, the J gene TRBJ2-1; possible D gene TRBD2, 5 bases. The CDR3 is 16 residues long. The V gene's germline CDR1 is MGHDK and CDR2 SYGVNS. Trimming removed 2 bases at V and 0 bases at J, with 11 bases between. In DNA form, the CDR3 reads TGTGCCAGCAGTGAAGGTAGCGAGAGCTCCTACAATGAGCAGTTCTTC. This sequence encodes CASSEGSESSYNEQFF.

The chain has TRBV18 and TRBJ1-6, with D possibly being TRBD1 (5 bases). The CDR3 spans 15 residues. Germline V gene data show CDR1 as KGHSH and CDR2 as LQKENI. V was shortened by 0 bases and J by 10 bases, with 13 bases between the two germline ends. The CDR3 coding sequence is TGTGCCAGCTCACCACCTGGCAGGGCGGACTCACCCCTCCACTTT. This sequence encodes CASSPPGRADSPLHF.

This chain joins TRBV5-1 and TRBJ1-5, with D possibly matching TRBD1 (5 bases). Trimming left V 0 bases short and J 3 bases short, with 13 bases between. Germline lookup yields CDR1 SGHRS and CDR2 YFSETQ. The CDR3 covers 16 residues. The CDR3 sequence: CASSLGQGSSNQPQHF. The CDR3 nucleotides read TGCGCCAGCAGCTTGGGGCAGGGCAGTTCCAATCAGCCCCAGCATTTT.

The chain joins TRBV19 to TRBJ1-5; D unclear. V gave up 7 bases and J gave up 5 bases, with 18 bases separating them. CDR3 length: 15 residues. Germline values: CDR1 LNHDA, CDR2 SQIVND (reference sequence). The CDR3 protein is CASMGSVGLHQPQHF. The CDR3 nucleotides read TGTGCCAGTATGGGGAGCGTAGGGTTGCATCAGCCCCAGCATTTT.

The sample holds a few counts of this clone. The gene calls are TRBV28 and TRBJ2-2, with D possibly TRBD2 on 7 matching bases. This CDR3 spans 14 amino acids. The germline V and J ends were trimmed by 6 bases and 6 bases, with 14 bases remaining between them. Germline V lookup: CDR1 MDHEN, CDR2 SYDVKM. The CDR3 reads CASSTLGGAGELFF. CDR3 coding DNA: TGTGCCAGCAGCACCCTAGGGGGGGCCGGGGAGCTGTTTTTT.

This chain joins TRBV29-1 and TRBJ2-7; D is perhaps TRBD2 (5 bases). The CDR3 is 14 residues long. Germline-derived CDR1 and CDR2 are SQVTM and ANQGSEA. The V end lost 3 bases, the J end lost 5 bases, and 17 bases lay between the germline ends. The CDR3 is CSVDASPGKDEQYF. In nucleotides, the CDR3 is TGCAGCGTTGACGCATCCCCCGGGAAGGACGAGCAGTACTTC.

The CDR3: CASSPFLRLETDTQYF. The CDR3 DNA sequence: TGTGCCAGCTCACCTTTTTTGCGACTAGAGACAGATACGCAGTATTTT. The J gene is TRBJ2-3, the V gene TRBV18, with D maybe TRBD2 (6 bases). The germline CDR1 and CDR2 sequences are KGHSH and LQKENI. This CDR3 has 16 amino acids. V was clipped by 3 bases and J by 3 bases, with 16 bases between them.

V gene TRBV6-5 combines with J gene TRBJ2-7; 8 nucleotides line up with TRBD1. With 6 bases clipped from V and 2 bases from J, the junction kept 9 bases outside the gene matches. The CDR3 sequence is 15 residues long. The V gene's germline CDR1 is MNHEY and CDR2 SVGAGI. In nucleotides, the CDR3 is TGTGCCAGCAGAAGCTCCAGGGGGCGCGCCTACGAGCAGTACTTC. It codes for CASRSSRGRAYEQYF.

The rearrangement joins TRBV18 to TRBJ1-2; 9 positions match TRBD1. The CDR3 spans 16 residues. Germline V gene sequence: CDR1 KGHSH, CDR2 LQKENI. J lost 4 bases, V lost 6 bases, and 12 bases had no gene match. DNA for the CDR3: TGTGCCAGCTCGGCTGGGACAGGGCGATCGGGCTATGGCTACACCTTC. It specifies CASSAGTGRSGYGYTF.

The chain has TRBV7-2 and TRBJ2-7, with 7 nucleotides matching TRBD1. There are 15 residues in the CDR3. V shed 1 base and J 2 bases; nucleotides not matched to a gene: 5. Looked up from germline, CDR1 is SGHTA and CDR2 is FQGNSA. CDR3 DNA sequence: TGTGCCAGCAGCTTAGTGGGGACAGATCCCTACGAGCAGTACTTC. This codes for CASSLVGTDPYEQYF. Combining the CDR3 with reference TRBV7-2 and TRBJ2-7 gives the whole variable domain GAGVSQSPSNKVTEKGKDVELRCDPISGHTALYWYRQSLGQGLEFLIYFQGNSAPDKSGLPSDRFSAERTGGSVSTLTIQRTQQEDSAVYLCASSLVGTDPYEQYFGPGTRLTVT.

The V gene is TRBV29-1, the J gene TRBJ1-2; maybe TRBD1 (6 bases). The germline V gene encodes CDR1 SQVTM and CDR2 ANQGSEA. The CDR3 contains 15 residues. Trimming removed 5 bases from V and 3 bases from J, with 19 bases in between. The CDR3, as DNA: TGCAGCGTTCACGGTCGGGGGGCGTCGGACTATGGCTACACCTTC. It is translated as CSVHGRGASDYGYTF.